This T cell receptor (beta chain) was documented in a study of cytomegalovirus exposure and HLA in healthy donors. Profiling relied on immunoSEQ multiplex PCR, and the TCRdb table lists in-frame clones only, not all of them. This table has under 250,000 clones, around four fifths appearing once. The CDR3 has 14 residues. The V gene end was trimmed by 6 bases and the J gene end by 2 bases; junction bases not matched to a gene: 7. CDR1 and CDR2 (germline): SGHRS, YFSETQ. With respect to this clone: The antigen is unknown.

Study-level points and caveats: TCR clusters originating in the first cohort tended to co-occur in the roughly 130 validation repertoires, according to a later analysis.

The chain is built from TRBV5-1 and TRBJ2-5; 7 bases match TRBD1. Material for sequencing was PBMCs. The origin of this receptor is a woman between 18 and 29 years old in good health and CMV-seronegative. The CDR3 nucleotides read TGCGCCAGCAACACACAGGGGCTTCAAGAGACCCAGTACTTC. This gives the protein CASNTQGLQETQYF.